This is a list of T cell receptor beta chains from one sample in a study of blood T cell repertoires in COVID-19. Only in-frame clones appear in the TCRdb table, and some are missing; sequencing was by immunoSEQ multiplex PCR. The profile shows approximately 150,000 clones, 79% of them singletons. Sequencing input: peripheral blood. These TCRs come from a man in his fifties with active or convalescent COVID-19. Both conserved end residues are part of each CDR3. A D gene is named only where the DNA matches it firmly. Expanded clones get a size class; other rows say once, few or many, or leave the size out.

length	V	size	D	J	DNA	CDR3
15	TRBV19	-	TRBD1	TRBJ1-6	TGTGCCAGTATATCGACGACAGGGTATAATTCACCCCTCCACTTT	CASISTTGYNSPLHF
15	TRBV5-1	-	-	TRBJ2-2	TGCGCCAGCAGCTCCTCGACTCAGTACACCGGGGAGCTGTTTTTT	CASSSSTQYTGELFF
13	TRBV19	once	-	TRBJ1-1	TGTGCCAGTACCTCAAGGGGGTTCACTGAAGCTTTCTTT	CASTSRGFTEAFF
15	TRBV6-5	few	TRBD1	TRBJ1-4	TGTGCCAGCGGCCGGGACAGGGTCGGGAATGAAAAACTGTTTTTT	CASGRDRVGNEKLFF
12	TRBV3-1/TRBV3-2	-	-	TRBJ1-2	TGTGCCAGCAGCCCCCCCGGGGAAGGCTACACCTTC	CASSPPGEGYTF
13	TRBV28	-	-	TRBJ1-2	TGTGCCAGCAGTTTGGACAGTAACTATGGCTACACCTTC	CASSLDSNYGYTF
13	TRBV27	few	TRBD1	TRBJ2-2	TGTGCCAGCAGACAGGGGGGCACCGGGGAGCTGTTTTTT	CASRQGGTGELFF
14	TRBV13	-	TRBD1	TRBJ2-7	TGTGCCAGCAGCCCCGGACAGGGTTTTGTCGAGCAGTACTTC	CASSPGQGFVEQYF
14	TRBV5-1	-	-	TRBJ1-1	TGCGCCAGCAGCTTGCGGGGGGTTAACACTGAAGCTTTCTTT	CASSLRGVNTEAFF
16	TRBV9	-	-	TRBJ1-4	TGTGCCAGCAGCGTAGACCCCGGGGGAGCGGGTGAAAAACTGTTTTTT	CASSVDPGGAGEKLFF
13	TRBV28	-	TRBD2	TRBJ2-7	TGTGCCAGCAGTACTAGCGGGAGTTACGAGCAGTACTTC	CASSTSGSYEQYF
14	TRBV12-5	-	-	TRBJ2-1	TGTGCTAGTGGTTTGAACTCGGCGGAGAATGAGCAGTTCTTC	CASGLNSAENEQFF
16	TRBV9	once	TRBD1	TRBJ2-7	TGTGCCAGCAGCCCCCGGGACAGTAGAATCCAAAACGAGCAGTACTTC	CASSPRDSRIQNEQYF
13	TRBV28	-	-	TRBJ2-3	TGTGCCAGCAGGGTCGGGAGCACAGATACGCAGTATTTT	CASRVGSTDTQYF
16	TRBV27	-	-	TRBJ1-6	TGTGCCAGCAGTAACCGGGGAGGGTCGGGGGATTCACCCCTCCACTTT	CASSNRGGSGDSPLHF
13	TRBV23-1	-	-	TRBJ2-1	TGCGCCAGCATAGCAAAGCGGACCAATGAGCAGTTCTTC	CASIAKRTNEQFF
13	TRBV30	-	-	TRBJ2-1	TGTGCCTGGAGTGTACACAGGGGAGGTGAGCAGTTCTTC	CAWSVHRGGEQFF
16	TRBV27	-	-	TRBJ1-6	TGTGCCAGCAGTTCGCTCGGAGGCAGGAGCAATTCACCCCTCCACTTT	CASSSLGGRSNSPLHF
15	TRBV7-2	few	TRBD2	TRBJ2-1	TGTGCCAGCAGCCTAGCGGGAGGGCCCTACAATGAGCAGTTCTTC	CASSLAGGPYNEQFF
16	TRBV5-1	-	TRBD1	TRBJ1-4	TGCGCCAGCAGCTTGGGGCAGGGGGCAACTAATGAAAAACTGTTTTTT	CASSLGQGATNEKLFF
17	TRBV3-1/TRBV3-2	-	TRBD2	TRBJ2-2	TGTGCCAGCAGCCAAGAGGGGACTAGCGGGAATGTCGGGGAGCTGTTTTTT	CASSQEGTSGNVGELFF
12	TRBV7-9	-	TRBD1	TRBJ2-1	TGTGCCAGCATCCTCGCAGGGGGCCCTGAGTTCTTC	CASILAGGPEFF
11	TRBV19	few	-	TRBJ1-4	TGTGCCAGTAGCCTAAATGAAAAACTGTTTTTT	CASSLNEKLFF
14	TRBV6-1	few	-	TRBJ2-7	TGTGCCAGCAGTGAAGCGCAAGGCAGGGTCGAGCAGTACTTC	CASSEAQGRVEQYF
14	TRBV5-1	-	-	TRBJ1-2	TGCGCCAGCAGCTTCTACAGGGCCACCTATGGCTACACCTTC	CASSFYRATYGYTF
12	TRBV2	once	-	TRBJ1-2	TGTGCCAGCAGTGACAGGGTGAGAGGCTACACCTTC	CASSDRVRGYTF
15	TRBV28	few	TRBD1	TRBJ2-7	TGTGCCAGCAGTCCGGGGACAGGGGGCTTCGGCGAGCAGTACTTC	CASSPGTGGFGEQYF
16	TRBV24-1	-	TRBD1	TRBJ1-4	TGTGCCACCAGTGATCCGGGACAGGGCCGGGCAGAAAAACTGTTTTTT	CATSDPGQGRAEKLFF
13	TRBV24-1	-	-	TRBJ2-7	TGTGCCACCAGTGGGGGCGGCACCTACGAGCAGTACTTC	CATSGGGTYEQYF
14	TRBV19	-	-	TRBJ2-1	TGTGCCGCCGGGGGGACAAGTTCTTACAATGAGCAGTTCTTC	CAAGGTSSYNEQFF
15	TRBV2	-	-	TRBJ1-5	TGTGCCAGCAGTGAAGCGCTGCGGAGCAATCAGCCCCAGCATTTT	CASSEALRSNQPQHF
13	TRBV30	-	-	TRBJ2-3	TGTGCCTGGGAGACTAGGGGCACAGATACGCAGTATTTT	CAWETRGTDTQYF
15	TRBV2	-	TRBD2	TRBJ2-1	TGTGCCAGCAGTGATGAGATAGCGGGAGACAATGAGCAGTTCTTC	CASSDEIAGDNEQFF
13	TRBV7-9	-	-	TRBJ1-1	TGTGCCAGCAGCTTAGCCGGGAACACTGAAGCTTTCTTT	CASSLAGNTEAFF
11	TRBV19	once	-	TRBJ2-1	TGTGCCAGTACCCGCTACAATGAGCAGTTCTTC	CASTRYNEQFF
14	TRBV6-5	-	TRBD1	TRBJ2-3	TGTGCCAGCAGGACAGGGGGCAACACAGATACGCAGTATTTT	CASRTGGNTDTQYF
18	TRBV7-9	-	-	TRBJ2-1	TGTGCCAGCAGTTTCCCATTTGGTGGGGCCAGCTCCTACAATGAGCAGTTCTTC	CASSFPFGGASSYNEQFF
15	TRBV19	-	TRBD2	TRBJ2-1	TGTGCCAGTAGTATCTCTGGACTAGCGGGAGGGCCGTTGTTCTTC	CASSISGLAGGPLFF
13	TRBV28	-	-	TRBJ1-6	TGTGCCAGCGGGAAGGGGGTGGGTTCACCCCTCCACTTT	CASGKGVGSPLHF
15	TRBV12-2	-	-	TRBJ1-6	TGTGCAACCTCGAGTGGAGGCAGGGGGATGTCACCCCTCCACTTT	CATSSGGRGMSPLHF
16	TRBV30	-	TRBD2	TRBJ2-2	TGTGCCTGGACGGGACTAGCGGGAGAGGAGGGCGGGGAGCTGTTTTTT	CAWTGLAGEEGGELFF
12	TRBV3-1/TRBV3-2	-	TRBD1	TRBJ2-7	TGTGCCAGCAGCCAACACCGGGACAGACAGTACTTC	CASSQHRDRQYF